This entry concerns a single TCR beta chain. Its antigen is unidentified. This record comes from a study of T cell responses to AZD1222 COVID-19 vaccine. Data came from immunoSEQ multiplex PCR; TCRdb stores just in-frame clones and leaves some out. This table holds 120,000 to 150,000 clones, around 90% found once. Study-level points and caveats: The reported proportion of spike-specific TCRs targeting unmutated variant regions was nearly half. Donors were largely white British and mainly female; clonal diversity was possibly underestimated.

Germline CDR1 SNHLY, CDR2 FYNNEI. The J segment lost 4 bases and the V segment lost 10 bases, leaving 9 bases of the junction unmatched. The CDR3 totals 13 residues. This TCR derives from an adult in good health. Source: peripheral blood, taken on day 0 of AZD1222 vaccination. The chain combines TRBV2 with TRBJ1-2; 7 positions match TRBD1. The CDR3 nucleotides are TGTGCCACATCACAGGGGCCAACCTATGGCTACACCTTC. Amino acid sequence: CATSQGPTYGYTF.